This T cell receptor (beta chain) was identified during a study of cytomegalovirus exposure and HLA in healthy donors (TCRdb year 2017). Context from the whole study: An earlier analysis of roughly 500 of the donors reported under 300 Gb of sequence data and 100 million to 120 million unique TCR beta sequences obtained from roughly 170 million T cells. Approximately 310 gigabases of sequencing data and tens of millions of unique TCR sequences were included in an early release covering about 700 HLA-typed donors. The genetic ancestry cluster associated with self-reported Caucasian donors included around 76% of the approximately 410 genotyped donors. The study aimed to test whether signatures of past pathogen exposure could be identified by cataloging public T cell receptors. Using immunosequencing, the study profiled T cell repertoires from some 670 subjects and related those repertoires to cytomegalovirus serostatus. Besides the first cohort of roughly 660 subjects, a separate validation cohort made up of some 110 different subjects was used. High-throughput TCR immunosequencing, statistical association of individual TCRs with disease status, and machine learning were combined to predict cytomegalovirus infection status. A later analysis re-examined previously published TCR beta repertoires from 500 to 700 donors and added high-resolution HLA genotyping to investigate patterns of TCR occurrence. Rather than drawing on any new phenotypic data, the later analysis identified candidate immune exposures from TCR beta sequences and the way those sequences occurred across donors. An earlier analysis of about 620 of the donors applied high-throughput TCR beta sequencing to assess whether each TCR beta V gene segment acted as functional or pseudogenic. Donor age, sex, ethnicity and CMV serostatus were compiled alongside the repertoire data. In a later genetic analysis, genome-wide SNP genotypes for 398 of the 666 donors were used, and that subset was treated as a discovery cohort. Every repertoire in the discovery cohort had been generated on one and the same sequencing platform. Both class I and class II loci were covered by HLA typing, at four-digit resolution. The number of typed donors differed by locus: 629-630 for A, B, C, DRB1 and DQB1; approximately 520 for DQA1; over 600 for DPA1; and 450 to 480 for DPB1. Because of strong linkage in the cohort, five DR-DQ haplotypes were treated as single units for association and clustering. Among approximately 370 genotyped donors of the cohort, an average of approximately 200,000 unique TCR beta nucleotide sequences was sequenced per donor, of which approximately 18% were non-productive. Study-level results and caveats: The classifier was reported to diagnose cytomegalovirus status with high specificity and sensitivity in both the original cohort and the validation cohort. The presence/absence analyses assumed that sequencing depth was roughly uniform across donors, and that assumption may not be true. Because HLA typing was unavailable for some donors at each locus, only the typed subset was used in association tests. In an earlier analysis of about 540 of the donors, most TCR beta V segments were observed in productive rearrangements about 87% or about 30% of the time, broadly matching IMGT annotations. The study listed approximately 150 TCR beta chains as associated with cytomegalovirus. In this cohort, only TCR beta chains were sequenced, and detectable features were limited by the absence of alpha or paired-chain data. A further reported finding was that TCR beta sequences accurately predicted the HLA-A and HLA-B alleles for most subjects in the first cohort. Correlated functional status among segregating V segments might be attributable to linkage disequilibrium, but an unknown experimental factor could not be ruled out. According to a later analysis, parvovirus B19, influenza, CMV and Epstein-Barr virus appeared linked to several top co-occurrence clusters. In a later analysis, TCR association rates were found to vary across HLA loci, with the most associated TCRs seen for DRB1 alleles and the fewest for HLA-C alleles. Compared with equally common non-associated chains, HLA-associated TCR beta chains in a later analysis were more clonally expanded and had lower generation probabilities. Most TCR sequences were seen in very few donors, while some public TCRs were found in many individuals. CMV serostatus was the only immune exposure information available for the cohort. When HLA alleles, especially DR and DQ, strongly co-occurred, attributing TCR associations to individual alleles was difficult. Because counts were too low, approximately 15 rarely observed V segments, including chromosome 9 orphons, were excluded from the earlier analysis of around 590 of the donors. The authors suggested that the approach could potentially be generalized to other disease states and immunological phenotypes. In vitro tests confirmed that a few of the cytomegalovirus-associated TCR beta chains recognize cytomegalovirus antigens. A cluster of highly shared sequence variants was judged likely to represent a technical artifact of the sequencing pipeline. At a false discovery rate of 0.05, a later analysis linked roughly 17,000 TCR beta sequences to specific HLA alleles. A later genetic analysis associated a missense DCLRE1C variant with V-gene and J-gene trimming of TCR beta chains, and an independent cohort replicated the association. Compared with the roughly 700-donor mean, donors in an Asian-associated ancestry cluster had fewer N-insertions in productive TCRs, according to a later genetic analysis. A later analysis found that most CMV-associated TCR beta chains appeared HLA-restricted, with HLA associations seemingly driven largely by CMV exposure. Some IMGT-functional V segments, including TRBV6-2 and TRBV6-3, could not be told apart with the 87-base-pair reads, so those segments were excluded.

A word on this clone: Its recognized antigen is unknown. No qualities accompany the bases; no much larger clone lies one base away.

Its CDR3 holds 14 amino acids, cysteine through phenylalanine. Only the CDR3 region is kept as DNA, spanning 42 bases read in frame from base 1. CDR1 is given as LGHNA and CDR2 as YNFKEQ, both from the germline V gene. Germline trimming: 1 base from V, 8 bases from J; junction bases outside gene matches: 5. The receptor library was made with the immunoSEQ multiplex PCR assay. The multiplex PCR relied on a mix of 60 forward primers for TCR Vbeta segments and 13 reverse primers for TCR Jbeta segments. The CDR3 region of rearranged TCR beta genes was amplified from genomic DNA by a multiplex PCR assay. The amplified TCR beta libraries were sequenced on the Illumina HiSeq System as 87-base-pair reads. In the authors' own workflow: A later analysis tallied some 79 million unique TCR beta chains across the 650 to 750 repertoires, and some 10 million of those chains were shared by two or more donors. Raw reads were error-corrected and collapsed into unique sequences with a nearest-neighbor algorithm that merged closely related sequences to remove PCR and sequencing errors. V, D and J gene segments were assigned by aligning CDR3 sequences to IMGT reference sequences. Each retained sequence needed at least a six-nucleotide match to both a V gene segment and a J gene segment. Rearrangements were called productive when the CDR3 lacked stop codons and stayed in frame with V and J; all others were non-productive. Following IMGT convention, CDR3 was defined as the stretch from the second conserved V-encoded cysteine up to the conserved J-encoded phenylalanine. The earlier analysis of 587 of the donors excluded sequences that lacked an unambiguous match to a single V gene segment. In an earlier analysis of 587 of the donors, V segments were called functional above 56.7% productive rearrangements and were called segregating when the between-donor standard deviation exceeded 5%. To diagnose cytomegalovirus status from the catalog of TCR beta chain sequences, a statistical classification framework was built. In a later analysis, TCR nucleotide sequences were compared against IMGT/GENE-DB human TR gene sequences so that V and J genes could be assigned. The TCRdist pipeline was used in a later analysis to assign CDR3 sequences and most-parsimonious VDJ recombination scenarios. In a later analysis, every TCR beta chain was defined by the combination of its CDR3 amino acid sequence and its V-gene family, and reads without a unique V-gene family were dropped. A later analysis removed 550 to 650 highly shared, low-generation-probability nucleotide sequences to deal with suspected cross-contamination and a sequencing artifact. A later analysis calculated a clonal expansion index for each public chain from normalized within-repertoire ranks of inferred template counts. A later analysis computed generation probabilities with a VDJ recombination model fitted to out-of-frame rearrangements, and checked the results against IGoR. A later analysis scored TCR-TCR, TCR-HLA and TCR-CMV co-occurrence with hypergeometric tests, applying a repertoire-size bias correction to TCR pairs. False discovery rates were estimated in a later analysis by permuting HLA or CMV assignments 20 times. In a later analysis, co-occurring TCRs were grouped with DBSCAN, and TCRdist sequence similarity was added when clustering was performed within HLA-allele-positive subsets. Co-occurrence clustering excluded repertoires with fewer than 30,000 or more than 120,000 public chains, plus five with anomalous nucleotide sharing. In TCRdb, the immuneACCESS table is reduced to in-frame sequences with V and J assigned. These tables do not hold every clone; where another copy was compared, an unresolved V gene accounts for under half, and the others remain unexplained. V and J calls plus clone size are reproduced from that table; the DNA served to infer D and trimming. The sample records under 200,000 clones, around 62% of which are singletons. The ten biggest clones cover about 2.9% of the sample.

In total, around 600 healthy bone marrow donors made up the cohort. Cohort members were all nominally healthy when sampled, although unrecorded immune exposures were likely present. The donor tested CMV seronegative, placing the donor among the roughly 340 seronegative members of the cohort. A peripheral blood sample was collected from each donor, and TCR beta sequencing was performed on peripheral blood mononuclear cells. Genomic DNA was extracted from the blood cell samples with the Qiagen DNeasy Blood Extraction Kit. Recombination joined TRBV4-2 with TRBJ2-1, with 7 bases in between that match TRBD2. This TCR derives from a man aged 40-49 years in good health and CMV-seronegative. Sequences were obtained from PBMCs. The CDR3 region has the sequence CASSQAAGRDEQFF. The DNA reads TGTGCCAGCAGCCAAGCGGCAGGGAGGGATGAGCAGTTCTTC.